The T cell receptor beta chain described here comes from a study of blood T cells in healthy people across ages. It was with a sample-barcoded 5' primer and a J-beta primer mix that a second PCR of about 7 to 12 cycles was run. Using its own MiXCR run on the 5' RACE reads, TCRdb lists one record per CDR3 protein. The sample records around 710,000 distinct CDR3 sequences, 35% to 45% being singletons. The CDR3 length is 17 residues. Germline V gene lookup returns CDR1 SGDLS and CDR2 YYNGEE. Trimming removed 3 bases from V and 5 bases from J, with 23 bases in between. Study findings and constraints: When one million T cells were used, diversity estimates were thought to be underestimates.

Concerning this clonotype: Its antigen is unidentified.

This TCR derives from a woman in her sixties in good health. Source material: blood. The chain has TRBV9 and TRBJ2-5; possibly TRBD2 for D (6 bases). Written as DNA, the CDR3 is TGTGCCAGCAGCGCTACTGGGCGGGAACGAATTGGGGAGACCCAGTACTTC. Residues: CASSATGRERIGETQYF.